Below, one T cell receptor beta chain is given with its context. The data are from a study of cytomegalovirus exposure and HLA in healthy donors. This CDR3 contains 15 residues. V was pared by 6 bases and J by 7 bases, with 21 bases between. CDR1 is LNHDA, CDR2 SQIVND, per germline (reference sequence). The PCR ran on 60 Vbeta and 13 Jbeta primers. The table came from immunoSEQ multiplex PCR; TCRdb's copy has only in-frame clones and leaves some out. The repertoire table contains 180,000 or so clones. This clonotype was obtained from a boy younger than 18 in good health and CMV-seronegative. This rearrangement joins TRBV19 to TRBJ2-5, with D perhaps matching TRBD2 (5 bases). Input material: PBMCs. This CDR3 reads CASRQTDWDVGTQYF. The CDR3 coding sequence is TGTGCCAGTAGACAAACGGACTGGGATGTCGGGACCCAGTACTTC.